Listed here is a single TCR beta chain. Its antigen is unknown. This sample was taken from a study of cytomegalovirus exposure and HLA in healthy donors. Study-wide context: Around 78 million unique TCRs, all from HLA-typed donors, were included in an early release of the data. Study-level results: Presence/absence analyses rested on an assumption that sequencing depth was roughly uniform across donors.

The PCR had 60 Vbeta and 13 Jbeta primers. Sequencing used immunoSEQ multiplex PCR; TCRdb keeps in-frame clones, though not all of them. The sample records 140,000 to 150,000 clones, roughly 68% being singletons. CDR3 length equals 17 residues. Germline V gene sequence: CDR1 LGHNA, CDR2 YNFKEQ. V trimming: 0 bases; J trimming: 4 bases; junction bases outside the gene matches: 7. This chain joins TRBV4-2 and TRBJ2-7; 12 bases fit TRBD2. The sample comprised PBMCs. The TCR sequence derives from a man in his sixties in good health and CMV-seronegative. The CDR3 sequence is CASSQENGLAGGYEQYF. The CDR3, as DNA: TGTGCCAGCAGCCAAGAAAATGGGCTAGCGGGAGGGTACGAGCAGTACTTC.